This TCR beta chain originates from a study of blood T cell repertoires in COVID-19. CDR3 length: 15 residues. V shed 2 bases and J 3 bases; nucleotides not matched to a gene: 3. Looked up from germline, CDR1 is MDHEN and CDR2 is SYDVKM. Sequenced by immunoSEQ multiplex PCR; TCRdb stores in-frame clones only, minus some. This table holds around 69,000 clones, nearly 90% found once. The TCR sequence derives from a woman in her 50s with active COVID-19. The V call is TRBV28, the J call TRBJ2-5, with TRBD2 identical over 10 bases. The sample taken for sequencing was peripheral blood. CDR3 nucleotides: TGTGCCAGCAGTTTAGGGGGACTAGCGAAAGAGACCCAGTACTTC. It encodes CASSLGGLAKETQYF.